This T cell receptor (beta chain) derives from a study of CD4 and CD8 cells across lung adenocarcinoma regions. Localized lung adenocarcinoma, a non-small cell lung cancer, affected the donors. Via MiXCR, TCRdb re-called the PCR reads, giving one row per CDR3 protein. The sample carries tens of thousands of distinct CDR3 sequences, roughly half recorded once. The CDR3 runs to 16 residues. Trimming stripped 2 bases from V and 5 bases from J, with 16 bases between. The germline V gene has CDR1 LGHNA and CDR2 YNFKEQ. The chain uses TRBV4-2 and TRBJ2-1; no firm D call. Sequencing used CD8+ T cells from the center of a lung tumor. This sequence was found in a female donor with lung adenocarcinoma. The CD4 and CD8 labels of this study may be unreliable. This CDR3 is CASSQKTASADNEQFF. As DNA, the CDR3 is TGTGCCAGCAGCCAAAAGACGGCGTCCGCCGACAATGAGCAGTTCTTC.